This T cell receptor beta chain was observed in a study of CD8+CD57+ T cells in acquired aplastic anemia. The length of the CDR3 is 12 residues. V lost 6 bases and J 8 bases, leaving 16 bases between the germline ends. The germline V gene encodes CDR1 DFQATT and CDR2 SNEGSKA (reference sequence). Sequencing involved patients with CD8+CD57+ cell expansion previously shown by flow cytometry. It was genomic DNA that served as the template for profiling TCR beta VDJ and CDR3. A single record per CDR3 protein comes from TCRdb applying MiXCR to the reads. The sample has under 350,000 distinct CDR3 sequences, approximately 57% seen once.

The receptor was isolated from a human donor with aplastic anemia. The rearrangement joins TRBV20-1 to TRBJ1-1; a possible D gene is TRBD1 (6 bases). Sequencing was done on a sample of sorted CD4+, CD8+, or CD8+CD57+ T cells (not recorded which) from PBMCs. The CDR3, as DNA: TGCAGTGCGGGAGGGGGTTGGTCCGAAGCTTTCTTT. It translates to CSAGGGWSEAFF.